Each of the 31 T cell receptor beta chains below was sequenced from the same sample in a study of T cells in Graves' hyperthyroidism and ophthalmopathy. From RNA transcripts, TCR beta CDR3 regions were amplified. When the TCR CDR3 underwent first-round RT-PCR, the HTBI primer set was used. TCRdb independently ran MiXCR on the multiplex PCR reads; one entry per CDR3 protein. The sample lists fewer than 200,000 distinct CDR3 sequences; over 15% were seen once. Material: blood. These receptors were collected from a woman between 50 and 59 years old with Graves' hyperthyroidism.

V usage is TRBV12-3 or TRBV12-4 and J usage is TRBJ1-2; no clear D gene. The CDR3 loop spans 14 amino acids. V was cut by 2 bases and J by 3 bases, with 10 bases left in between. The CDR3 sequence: CASSLSSGHYGYTF. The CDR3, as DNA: TGTGCCAGCAGTTTAAGCTCGGGTCACTATGGCTACACCTTC.

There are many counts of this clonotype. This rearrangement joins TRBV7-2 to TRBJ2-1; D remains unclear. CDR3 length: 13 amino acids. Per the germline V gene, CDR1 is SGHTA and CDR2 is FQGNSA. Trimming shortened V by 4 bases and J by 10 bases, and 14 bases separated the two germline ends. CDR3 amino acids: CASSSFRAREQFF. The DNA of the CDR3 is TGTGCCAGCAGCTCCTTTCGGGCGAGAGAGCAGTTCTTC.

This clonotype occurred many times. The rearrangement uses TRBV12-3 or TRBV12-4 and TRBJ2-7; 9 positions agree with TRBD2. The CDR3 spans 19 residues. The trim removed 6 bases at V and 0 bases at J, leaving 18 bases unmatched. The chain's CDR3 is CASSPQFLAGSAGSYEQYF. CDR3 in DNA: TGTGCCAGCAGCCCTCAATTCCTAGCGGGGTCCGCGGGCTCCTACGAGCAGTACTTC.

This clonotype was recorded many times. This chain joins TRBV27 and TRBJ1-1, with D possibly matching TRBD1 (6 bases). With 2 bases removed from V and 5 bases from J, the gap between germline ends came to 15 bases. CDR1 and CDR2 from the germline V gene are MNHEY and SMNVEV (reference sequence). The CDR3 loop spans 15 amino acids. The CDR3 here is CASSLKIGGRTEAFF. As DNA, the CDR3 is TGTGCCAGCAGTTTAAAGATCGGGGGGCGGACTGAAGCTTTCTTT.

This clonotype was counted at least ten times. The CDR3 region is CASSLVGANYYGYTF. DNA of the CDR3: TGTGCCAGCAGTTTGGTGGGGGCAAATTACTATGGCTACACCTTC. This chain links TRBV12-3 or TRBV12-4 with TRBJ1-2, with a possible D match to TRBD1 (6 bases). Trimming removed 3 bases at V and 3 bases at J, with 14 bases between. CDR3 length equals 15 residues.

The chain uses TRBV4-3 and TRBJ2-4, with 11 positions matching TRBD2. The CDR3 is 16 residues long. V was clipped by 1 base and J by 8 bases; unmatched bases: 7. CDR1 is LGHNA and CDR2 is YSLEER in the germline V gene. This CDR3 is CASSQATSGGIDIQYF. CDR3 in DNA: TGCGCCAGCAGCCAAGCAACTAGCGGGGGTATTGACATTCAGTACTTC.

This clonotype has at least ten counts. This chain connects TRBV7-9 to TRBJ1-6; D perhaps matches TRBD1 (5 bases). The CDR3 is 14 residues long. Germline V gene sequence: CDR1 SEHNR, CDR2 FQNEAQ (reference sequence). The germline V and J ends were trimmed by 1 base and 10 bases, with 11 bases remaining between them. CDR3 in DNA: TGTGCCAGCAGCTTAGGAGGGGCAAGATCACCCCTCCACTTT. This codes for CASSLGGARSPLHF.

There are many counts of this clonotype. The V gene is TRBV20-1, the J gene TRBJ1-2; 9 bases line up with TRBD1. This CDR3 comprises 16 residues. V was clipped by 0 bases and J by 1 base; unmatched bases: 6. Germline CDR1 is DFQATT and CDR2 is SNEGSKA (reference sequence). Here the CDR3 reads CSARDRTGDLNYGYTF. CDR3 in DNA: TGCAGTGCTAGAGATCGGACAGGGGACCTTAACTATGGCTACACCTTC.

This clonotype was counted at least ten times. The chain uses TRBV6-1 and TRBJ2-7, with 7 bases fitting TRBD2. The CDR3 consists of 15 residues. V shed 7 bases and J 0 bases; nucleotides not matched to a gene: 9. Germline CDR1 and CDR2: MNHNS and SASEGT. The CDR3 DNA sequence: TGTGCCAGCAAGTACGAGCGGGGTGGCTCCTACGAGCAGTACTTC. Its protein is CASKYERGGSYEQYF.

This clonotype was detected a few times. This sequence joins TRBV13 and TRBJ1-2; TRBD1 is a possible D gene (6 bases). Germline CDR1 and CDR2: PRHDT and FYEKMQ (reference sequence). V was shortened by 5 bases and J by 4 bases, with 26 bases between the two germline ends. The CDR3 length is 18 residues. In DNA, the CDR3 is TGTGCCAGCAGCCAAAGGGCCTGGGAGACAGGCGGCGGCTATGGCTACACCTTC. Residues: CASSQRAWETGGGYGYTF.

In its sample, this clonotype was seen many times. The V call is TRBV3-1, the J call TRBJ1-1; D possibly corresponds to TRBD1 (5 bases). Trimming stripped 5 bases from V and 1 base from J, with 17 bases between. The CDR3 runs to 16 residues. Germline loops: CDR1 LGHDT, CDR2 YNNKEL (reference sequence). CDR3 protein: CASSGLTGTGNTEAFF. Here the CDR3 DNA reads TGTGCCAGCAGCGGCCTGACCGGGACGGGGAACACTGAAGCTTTCTTT.

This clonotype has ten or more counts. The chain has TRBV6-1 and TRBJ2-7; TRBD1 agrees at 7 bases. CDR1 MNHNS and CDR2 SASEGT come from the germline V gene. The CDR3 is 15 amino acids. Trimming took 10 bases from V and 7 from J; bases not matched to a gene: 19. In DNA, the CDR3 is TGTGCCACTTCGCGAGCCGGGACAGCCTCGAGGGAGCAGTACTTC. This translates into CATSRAGTASREQYF.

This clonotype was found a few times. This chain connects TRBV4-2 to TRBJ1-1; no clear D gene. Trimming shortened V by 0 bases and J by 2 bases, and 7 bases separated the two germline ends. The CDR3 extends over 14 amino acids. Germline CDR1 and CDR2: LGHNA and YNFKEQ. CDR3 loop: CASSQETGNTEAFF. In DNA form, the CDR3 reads TGTGCCAGCAGCCAAGAGACGGGAAACACTGAAGCTTTCTTT.

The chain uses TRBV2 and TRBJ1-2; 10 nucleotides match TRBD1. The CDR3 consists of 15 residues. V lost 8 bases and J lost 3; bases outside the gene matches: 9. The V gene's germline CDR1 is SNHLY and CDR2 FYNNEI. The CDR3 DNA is TGTGCCAGCCTGCCCGGACAGGGGGAGTACTATGGCTACACCTTC. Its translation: CASLPGQGEYYGYTF. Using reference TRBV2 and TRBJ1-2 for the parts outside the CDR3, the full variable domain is EPEVTQTPSHQVTQMGQEVILRCVPISNHLYFYWYRQILGQKVEFLVSFYNNEISEKSEIFDDQFSVERPDGSNFTLKIRSTKLEDSAMYFCASLPGQGEYYGYTFGSGTRLTVV.

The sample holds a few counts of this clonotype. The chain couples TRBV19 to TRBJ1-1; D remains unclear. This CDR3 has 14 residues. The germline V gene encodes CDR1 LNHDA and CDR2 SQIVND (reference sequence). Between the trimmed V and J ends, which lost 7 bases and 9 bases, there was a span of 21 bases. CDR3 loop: CASTKSAGKSKAFF. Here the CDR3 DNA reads TGTGCCAGTACCAAAAGCGCGGGGAAAAGTAAAGCTTTCTTT.

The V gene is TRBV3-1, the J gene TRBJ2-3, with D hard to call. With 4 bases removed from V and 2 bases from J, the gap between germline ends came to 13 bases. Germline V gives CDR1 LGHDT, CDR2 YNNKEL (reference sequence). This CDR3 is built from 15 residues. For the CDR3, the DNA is TGTGCCAGCAGCCGTTCGGCGAGCGTCACAGATACGCAGTATTTT. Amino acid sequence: CASSRSASVTDTQYF.

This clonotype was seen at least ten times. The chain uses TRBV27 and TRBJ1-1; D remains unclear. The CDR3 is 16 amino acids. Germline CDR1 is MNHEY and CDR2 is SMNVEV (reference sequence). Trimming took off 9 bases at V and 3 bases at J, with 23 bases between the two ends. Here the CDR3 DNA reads TGTGCCAGTTCAATTACATCTGGATTCCGGTACACTGAAGCTTTCTTT. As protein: CASSITSGFRYTEAFF.

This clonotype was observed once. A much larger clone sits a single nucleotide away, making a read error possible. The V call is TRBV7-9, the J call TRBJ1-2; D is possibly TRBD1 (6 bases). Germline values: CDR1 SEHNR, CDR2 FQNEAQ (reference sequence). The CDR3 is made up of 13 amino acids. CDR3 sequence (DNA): TGTACCAGCAGCCGGGGGGGCAGCTATGGCTACACCTTC. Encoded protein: CTSSRGGSYGYTF. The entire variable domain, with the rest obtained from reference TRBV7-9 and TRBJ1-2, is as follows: DTGVSQNPRHKITKRGQNVTFRCDPISEHNRLYWYRQTLGQGPEFLTYFQNEAQLEKSRLLSDRFSAERPKGSFSTLEIQRTEQGDSAMYLCTSSRGGSYGYTFGSGTRLTVV.

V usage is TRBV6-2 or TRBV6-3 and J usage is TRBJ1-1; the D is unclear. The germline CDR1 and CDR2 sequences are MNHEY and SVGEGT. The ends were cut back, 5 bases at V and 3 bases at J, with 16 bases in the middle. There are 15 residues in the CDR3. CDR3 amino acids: CASSDLAVMDTEAFF. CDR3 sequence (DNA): TGTGCCAGCAGTGACCTGGCGGTGATGGACACTGAAGCTTTCTTT.

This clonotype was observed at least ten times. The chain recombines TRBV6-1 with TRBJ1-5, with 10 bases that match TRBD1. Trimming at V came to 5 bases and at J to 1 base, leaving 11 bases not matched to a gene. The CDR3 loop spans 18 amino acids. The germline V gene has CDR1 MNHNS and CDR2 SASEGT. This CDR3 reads CASSIGPGQGSSNQPQHF. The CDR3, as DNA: TGTGCCAGCAGTATCGGACCGGGACAGGGGTCGAGCAATCAGCCCCAGCATTTT.

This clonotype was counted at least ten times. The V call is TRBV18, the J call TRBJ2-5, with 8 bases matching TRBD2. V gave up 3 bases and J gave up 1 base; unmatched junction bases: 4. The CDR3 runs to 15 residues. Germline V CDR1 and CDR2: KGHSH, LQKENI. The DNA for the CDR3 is TGTGCCAGCTCACCTGGACTAGCCCTCCAAGAGACCCAGTACTTC. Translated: CASSPGLALQETQYF. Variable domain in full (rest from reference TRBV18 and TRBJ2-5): NAGVMQNPRHLVRRRGQEARLRCSPMKGHSHVYWYRQLPEEGLKFMVYLQKENIIDESGMPKERFSAEFPKEGPSILRIQQVVRGDSAAYFCASSPGLALQETQYFGPGTRLLVL.

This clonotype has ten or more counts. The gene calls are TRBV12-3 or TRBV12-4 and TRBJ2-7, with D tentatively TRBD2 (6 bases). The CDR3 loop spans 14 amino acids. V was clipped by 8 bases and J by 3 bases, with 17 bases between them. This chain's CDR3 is CASAKGGLGYEQYF. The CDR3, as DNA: TGTGCCAGCGCCAAGGGAGGATTAGGCTACGAGCAGTACTTC.

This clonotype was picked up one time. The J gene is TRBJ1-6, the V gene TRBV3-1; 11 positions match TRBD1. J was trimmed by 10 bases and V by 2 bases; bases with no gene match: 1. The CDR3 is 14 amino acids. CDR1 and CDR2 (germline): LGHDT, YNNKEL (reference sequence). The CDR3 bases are TGTGCCAGCAGCCAATGGACAGGGGGCTCACCCCTCCACTTT. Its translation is CASSQWTGGSPLHF.

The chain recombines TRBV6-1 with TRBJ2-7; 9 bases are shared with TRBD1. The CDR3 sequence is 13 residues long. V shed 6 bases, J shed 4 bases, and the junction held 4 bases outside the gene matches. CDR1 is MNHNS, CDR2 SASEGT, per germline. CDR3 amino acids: CASREQGAYEQYF. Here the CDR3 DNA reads TGTGCCAGCAGGGAACAGGGGGCTTACGAGCAGTACTTC.

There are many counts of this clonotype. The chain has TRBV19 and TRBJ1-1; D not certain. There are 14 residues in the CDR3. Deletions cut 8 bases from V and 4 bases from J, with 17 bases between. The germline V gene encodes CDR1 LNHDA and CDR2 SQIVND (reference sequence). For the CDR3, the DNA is TGTGCCAGTCTTATGAGGGAAGGAAGCACTGAAGCTTTCTTT. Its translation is CASLMREGSTEAFF.

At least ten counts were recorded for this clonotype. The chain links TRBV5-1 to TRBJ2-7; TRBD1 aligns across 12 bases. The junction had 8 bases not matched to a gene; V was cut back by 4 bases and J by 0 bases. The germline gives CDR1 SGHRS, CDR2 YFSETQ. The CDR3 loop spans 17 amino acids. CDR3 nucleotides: TGCGCCAGCAGCCCCGGGACAGGGGGCCCAAGCTCCTACGAGCAGTACTTC. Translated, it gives CASSPGTGGPSSYEQYF.

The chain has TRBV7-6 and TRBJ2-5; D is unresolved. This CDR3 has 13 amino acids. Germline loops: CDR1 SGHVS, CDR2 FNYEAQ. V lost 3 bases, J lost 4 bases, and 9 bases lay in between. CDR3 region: CASSFRERETQYF. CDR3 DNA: TGTGCCAGCAGCTTTCGAGAAAGAGAGACCCAGTACTTC.

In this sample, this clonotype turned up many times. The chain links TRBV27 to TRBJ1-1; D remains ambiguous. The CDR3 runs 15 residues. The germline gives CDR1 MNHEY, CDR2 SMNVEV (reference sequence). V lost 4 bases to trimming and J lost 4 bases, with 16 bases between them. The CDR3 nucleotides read TGTGCCAGCAGTTCCCCATCCGGCCGGGGCACTGAAGCTTTCTTT. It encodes CASSSPSGRGTEAFF.

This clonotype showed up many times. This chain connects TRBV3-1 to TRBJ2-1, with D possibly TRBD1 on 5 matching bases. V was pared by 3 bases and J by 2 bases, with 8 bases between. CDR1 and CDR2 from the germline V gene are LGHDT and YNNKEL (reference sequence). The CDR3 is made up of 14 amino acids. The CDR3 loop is CASSQGLAYNEQFF. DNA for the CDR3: TGTGCCAGCAGCCAGGGGCTCGCCTACAATGAGCAGTTCTTC.

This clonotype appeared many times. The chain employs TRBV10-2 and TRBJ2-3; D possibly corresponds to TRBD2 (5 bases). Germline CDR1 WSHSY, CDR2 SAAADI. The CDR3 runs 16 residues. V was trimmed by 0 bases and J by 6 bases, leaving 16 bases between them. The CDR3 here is CASSESTSTRRDTQYF. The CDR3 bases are TGCGCCAGCAGTGAGTCGACGTCGACCCGGAGGGATACGCAGTATTTT.

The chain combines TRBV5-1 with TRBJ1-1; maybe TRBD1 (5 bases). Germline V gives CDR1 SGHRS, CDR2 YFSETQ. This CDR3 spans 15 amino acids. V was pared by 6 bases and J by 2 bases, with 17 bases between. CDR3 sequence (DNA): TGCGCCAGCAATTCCTACGGGGGAAGAAACACTGAAGCTTTCTTT. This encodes CASNSYGGRNTEAFF.